These T cell receptor beta chains were read from a single sample in a study of CD8 T cells in ankylosing spondylitis. Each CDR3 protein gets one entry after TCRdb re-called the 5' RACE reads with MiXCR. The table includes approximately 220,000 distinct CDR3 sequences, around a quarter detected once. The sequenced sample was blood, either unsorted or a sorted T cell fraction (not recorded which). These receptors originate from a male donor with ankylosing spondylitis or in good health (not recorded which). CDR3s include the opening cysteine and the closing phenylalanine or tryptophan. Fields, in order: clone size, J gene, D gene, V gene, CDR3 DNA, CDR3 protein. The D gene is left open where the match is weak. Some rows mark clone size as missing; the rest say once, few, many or name a class of expanded clone.

few TRBJ2-5 . TRBV4-2 TGTGCCAGCAGCCAAGATGGGACGCCCGGGGAGACCCAGTACTTC CASSQDGTPGETQYF
. TRBJ2-7 . TRBV9 TGTGCCAGCAGCGTAGAGCCTACCTACGAGCAGTACTTC CASSVEPTYEQYF
many TRBJ2-2 . TRBV20-1 TGCAGTGCTAGGTCGCGGGAGAACACCGGGGAGCTGTTTTTT CSARSRENTGELFF
many TRBJ2-3 . TRBV11-2 TGTGCCAGCAGCTTAGAATCTGGGCCTACGCAGTATTTT CASSLESGPTQYF
many TRBJ2-7 . TRBV6-5 TGTGCCAGCAGCGGGGGAGGTTACGAGCAGTACTTC CASSGGGYEQYF
once TRBJ2-3 . TRBV6-5 TGTGCCAGCAGTTACTCTAGCTGGGGAGGTAATACGCAGTATTTT CASSYSSWGGNTQYF
few TRBJ1-2 TRBD1 TRBV20-1 TGCAGTGCTAGAGACCGGACAGGGTGGGCCTATGGCTACACCTTC CSARDRTGWAYGYTF
many TRBJ2-5 . TRBV10-3 TGTGCCATCAGTGATTTCACAAACCAAGAGACCCAGTACTTC CAISDFTNQETQYF
. TRBJ2-6 TRBD1 TRBV5-5 TGTGCCAGCAGCAGGGGGACAGGGCGGTCCGGTGGGGCCAACGTCCTGACTTTC CASSRGTGRSGGANVLTF
few TRBJ1-2 . TRBV5-1 TGCGCCAGCAGCGTGGCCCCAGGGGTAGTTGATGGCTACACCTTC CASSVAPGVVDGYTF
. TRBJ2-3 TRBD2 TRBV20-1 TGCAGTGCTAGAGTTCCCGGTAGCGGGAGTCGAGATACGCAGTATTTT CSARVPGSGSRDTQYF
many TRBJ2-5 . TRBV10-3 TGTGCCATCAGTGACTCGACGGTAGATCCGGAGACCCAGTACTTC CAISDSTVDPETQYF
few TRBJ2-1 TRBD2 TRBV4-1 TGCGCCAGCAGCCAAGATCTGATAGCGGGAGGGCCGAATGAGCAGTTCTTC CASSQDLIAGGPNEQFF
. TRBJ2-7 . TRBV29-1 TGCAGCGGCCAGGGTCACTCCTACGAGCAGTACTTC CSGQGHSYEQYF
many TRBJ2-1 TRBD2 TRBV7-2 TGTGCCAGCAGCTTATCCCTAGCGGTCAATGAGCAGTTCTTC CASSLSLAVNEQFF
many TRBJ2-1 . TRBV4-3 TGCGCCAGCAGCCAAGATCGGGGGAGCTCCTACAATGAGCAGTTCTTC CASSQDRGSSYNEQFF
. TRBJ2-5 . TRBV12-3/TRBV12-4 TGTGCCAGCACCGGACCTCGGGGGGAGACCCAGTACTTC CASTGPRGETQYF
many TRBJ2-1 TRBD2 TRBV10-2 TGCGCCAGCAGCCGGACTAGCGGGAGTTTTAGGGAGCAGTTCTTC CASSRTSGSFREQFF
once TRBJ2-1 . TRBV20-1 TGCAGTGCTCCAGGAGGGGGCTCCTACAATGAGCAGTTCTTC CSAPGGGSYNEQFF
few TRBJ2-5 . TRBV5-1 TGCGCCAGCAGCTTCGGGGAATTACAAGAGACCCAGTACTTC CASSFGELQETQYF
many TRBJ2-2 TRBD1 TRBV7-9 TGTGCCGGAGGACAGGGGGCGACCGGGGAGCTGTTTTTT CAGGQGATGELFF
. TRBJ1-6 TRBD1 TRBV4-1 TGCGCCAGCAGCCAAGCGTGGACAGGTGCAGGACCCCTCCACTTT CASSQAWTGAGPLHF
many TRBJ2-3 TRBD2 TRBV20-1 TGCAGTGCTAGAGGGCTAGCGGCCTACACAGATACGCAGTATTTT CSARGLAAYTDTQYF
many TRBJ2-2 . TRBV5-1 TGCGCCAGCAGCCCTGAGGGGGATGGGGAGCTGTTTTTT CASSPEGDGELFF
many TRBJ2-1 TRBD2 TRBV7-8 TGTGCCAGCAGCCGGACTAGCGGGATTCGCTCCTACAATGAGCAGTTCTTC CASSRTSGIRSYNEQFF
many TRBJ1-3 . TRBV20-1 TGCAGTGCTGGCCCCCCCAGAAACTCTGGAAACACCATATATTTT CSAGPPRNSGNTIYF
. TRBJ2-3 TRBD2 TRBV10-3 TGTGCCATCAGCACTCTTCCCGGGACTAGCGACACAGATACGCAGTATTTT CAISTLPGTSDTDTQYF
many TRBJ2-7 . TRBV3-1 TGTGCCAGCAGCCAAGAGCTCATCGGACGGATCTACGAGCAGTACTTC CASSQELIGRIYEQYF
. TRBJ2-1 TRBD2 TRBV20-1 TGCAGTGCTTCTCGGACTAGCGCCCACAATGAGCAGTTCTTC CSASRTSAHNEQFF
few TRBJ2-2 TRBD2 TRBV6-1 TGTGCCAGCAAGCAAGGGGCGGGAGGCTGGGCCGGGGAGCTGTTTTTT CASKQGAGGWAGELFF
few TRBJ1-6 . TRBV4-1 TGCGCCAGCAGCCCGGTTGGTTCACCCCTCCACTTT CASSPVGSPLHF
. TRBJ2-7 TRBD1 TRBV20-1 TGCAGTGGGACCCGGGACAGCTCCTACGAGCAGTACTTC CSGTRDSSYEQYF
. TRBJ2-2 . TRBV29-1 TGCAGCGTCAAGACAGCTAACACCGGGGAGCTGTTTTTT CSVKTANTGELFF
many TRBJ2-3 . TRBV7-2 TGTGCCAGCAGCGAAAAGGCGGCAGATACGCAGTATTTT CASSEKAADTQYF
. TRBJ2-1 . TRBV2 TGTGCCAGCAGTAACGTTCGGGGGATTTACAATGAGCAGTTCTTC CASSNVRGIYNEQFF
many TRBJ2-3 TRBD1 TRBV4-2 TGTGCCAGCAGCCAAGGGACAGGGGAAGCCCGCACAGATACGCAGTATTTT CASSQGTGEARTDTQYF
. TRBJ2-5 . TRBV2 TGTGCCAGCAGTGTTCACACGGAGACCCAGTACTTC CASSVHTETQYF
many TRBJ1-2 . TRBV5-1 TGCGCCAGCAGCTTAGAGGGAGACCGCTATGGCTACACCTTC CASSLEGDRYGYTF
. TRBJ2-1 TRBD2 TRBV7-2 TGTGCCAGCAGCACCAGCGGTAGCGGGATGCCTTGGGAGCAGTTCTTC CASSTSGSGMPWEQFF
many TRBJ2-1 . TRBV18 TGTGCCAGCTCACCACCGATGGTGATAGTGCATGAGCAGTTCTTC CASSPPMVIVHEQFF
few TRBJ2-5 TRBD1 TRBV29-1 TGCAGTACCGACAGGGGGCAAGAGACCCAGTACTTC CSTDRGQETQYF
. TRBJ2-7 TRBD2 TRBV5-5 TGTGCCAGCAGCTTGCCCGGACTAGGTCCTGGGGAGCAGTACTTC CASSLPGLGPGEQYF
. TRBJ2-1 TRBD1 TRBV15 TGTGCCACCAGCACCCGGGACAGGCGTAGGGATTACTACAATGAGCAGTTCTTC CATSTRDRRRDYYNEQFF
few TRBJ2-7 TRBD1 TRBV7-2 TGTGCCAGCAGCCTACATGGGGACAGGGTTGTCTCCGAGCAGTACTTC CASSLHGDRVVSEQYF
few TRBJ1-4 . TRBV4-2 TGTGCCACCTCCACGACTAATGAAAAACTGTTTTTT CATSTTNEKLFF